Listed below are T cell receptor beta chains from one sample, sequenced in a study of post-analysis software for immune sequencing data. MiXCR, applied by TCRdb to the PCR reads, yields one record per CDR3 protein. The sample records about half a million distinct CDR3 sequences, roughly 34% being singletons. Sequenced sample: blood. Receptors originate from a girl aged 2 to 17 with multiple sclerosis. Each CDR3 is given with its conserved first and last residue. A D gene is named only where the DNA matches it firmly. Rows may omit the clone size; those that give it use once, few, many or a size class.

TRBJ2-5 TRBV4-2 TRBD2 NA CASSQPGLAGGPLETQYF TGTGCCAGCAGCCAGCCGGGACTAGCGGGGGGGCCGTTGGAGACCCAGTACTTC
TRBJ1-1 TRBV11-2 NA NA CASSLPPTNTEAFF TGTGCCAGCAGCTTGCCCCCCACGAACACTGAAGCTTTCTTT
TRBJ2-3 TRBV27 NA many CASSSEGAYPPDTQYF TGTGCCAGCAGTTCGGAGGGGGCGTATCCACCAGATACGCAGTATTTT
TRBJ1-6 TRBV20-1 NA few CSAGATGLRHSPLHF TGCAGTGCTGGGGCGACAGGCTTAAGGCATTCACCCCTCCACTTT
TRBJ2-5 TRBV20-1 NA NA CSARTPFGGQETQYF TGCAGTGCTAGGACGCCTTTCGGGGGTCAAGAGACCCAGTACTTC
TRBJ1-5 TRBV12-3/TRBV12-4 TRBD1 NA CASSPRDSLNQPQHF TGTGCCAGCAGTCCTAGGGACAGCCTCAATCAGCCCCAGCATTTT
TRBJ2-1 TRBV5-1 NA NA CASSLVTGGVNEQFF TGCGCCAGCAGCTTGGTGACAGGAGGGGTCAATGAGCAGTTCTTC
TRBJ2-5 TRBV5-5 TRBD2 NA CASSTGTRSSTVQETQYF TGTGCCAGCAGCACCGGGACTAGATCGTCGACGGTCCAAGAGACCCAGTACTTC
TRBJ1-5 TRBV27 NA few CASSSWGQGHQPQHF TGTGCCAGCAGCTCATGGGGGCAGGGCCATCAGCCCCAGCATTTT
TRBJ1-2 TRBV25-1 NA few CASSELPGWGYTF TGTGCCAGCAGTGAATTACCCGGATGGGGCTACACCTTC
TRBJ2-5 TRBV5-1 TRBD2 few CASSLGGGGPLQETQYF TGCGCCAGCAGCTTGGGCGGCGGGGGACCACTTCAAGAGACCCAGTACTTC
TRBJ2-7 TRBV5-1 NA NA CASSQGTTTYEQYF TGCGCCAGCAGCCAGGGGACCACAACCTACGAGCAGTACTTC
TRBJ2-2 TRBV20-1 TRBD1 NA CSAQGVDWGQSNTGELFF TGCAGTGCCCAGGGGGTGGATTGGGGACAGTCCAACACCGGGGAGCTGTTTTTT
TRBJ2-5 TRBV21-1 NA NA CASRPGDYEETQYF TGTGCCAGCAGACCCGGGGACTATGAAGAGACCCAGTACTTC
TRBJ2-1 TRBV10-3 TRBD1 few CAISGQGADNEQFF TGTGCCATCAGTGGACAGGGGGCTGATAATGAGCAGTTCTTC
TRBJ2-7 TRBV7-3 NA few CASSLMAGSSYEQYF TGTGCCAGCAGCTTAATGGCAGGGAGCTCCTACGAGCAGTACTTC
TRBJ1-2 TRBV29-1 TRBD1 few CSVRFGTDYGYTF TGCAGCGTACGCTTCGGGACAGACTATGGCTACACCTTC
TRBJ2-3 TRBV4-1 TRBD2 few CASSQGRGGRADTQYF TGCGCCAGCAGCCAAGGCCGGGGGGGTAGGGCAGATACGCAGTATTTT